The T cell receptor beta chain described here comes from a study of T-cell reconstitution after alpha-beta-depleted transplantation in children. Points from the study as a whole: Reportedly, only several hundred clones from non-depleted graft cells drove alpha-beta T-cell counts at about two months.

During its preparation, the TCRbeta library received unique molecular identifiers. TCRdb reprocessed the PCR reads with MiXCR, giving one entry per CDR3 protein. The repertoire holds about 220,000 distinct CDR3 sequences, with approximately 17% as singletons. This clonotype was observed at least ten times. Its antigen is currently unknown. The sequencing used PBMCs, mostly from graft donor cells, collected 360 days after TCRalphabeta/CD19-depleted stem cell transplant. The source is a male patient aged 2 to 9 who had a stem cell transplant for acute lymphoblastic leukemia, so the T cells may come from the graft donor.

The CDR3 sequence is CASSLTGEGTGELFF. The CDR3 DNA follows: TGTGCCAGCAGCCTGACAGGGGAGGGCACCGGGGAGCTGTTTTTT. V usage is TRBV5-4 and J usage is TRBJ2-2; D possibly corresponds to TRBD1 (8 bases). CDR3 length equals 15 residues. CDR1 is SGHNT, CDR2 YYREEE, per germline (reference sequence). Trimming stripped 4 bases from V and 4 bases from J, with 14 bases between.